This T cell receptor (beta chain) derives from a study of regulatory T cells in long-lasting Graves disease. Sequencing libraries for TCR beta were prepared with iRepertoire HTBI primers and Arm-PCR of CDR3 regions. In TCRdb, the multiplex PCR reads were re-called with MiXCR into one record per CDR3 protein. The data show under 500,000 distinct CDR3 sequences, around 21% seen once. Specified time point: persistent/refractory GD, antithyroid drugs over 5 years with positive TRAb. RNA isolated from PBMCs was used to make the TCR library. Roughly 9 milliliters of peripheral blood were drawn into EDTA tubes. This clonotype showed up many times. Trimming took off 6 bases at V and 1 base at J, with 12 bases between the two ends. This CDR3 is 14 amino acids long.

V and J are TRBV12-3 or TRBV12-4 and TRBJ1-1; no clear D gene. The starting material was peripheral blood mononuclear cells (PBMCs), obtained when the disease was refractory, from a patient treated with antithyroid drugs. The sequence came from a female donor with Graves disease. The CDR3 DNA is TGTGCCAGCAGCCCTACCACATGGAACACTGAAGCTTTCTTT. Its protein product is CASSPTTWNTEAFF.